Given below is one TCR beta chain in context. The antigen remains undetermined. The method was immunoSEQ multiplex PCR; TCRdb's version includes in-frame clones alone and lacks a portion of them. The table shows about 64,000 clones, with 72% occurring only once. The source of the sample is a study of radiotherapy plus CTLA-4 blockade in lung cancer. The overall study: 15% to 20% of patients responded objectively, and roughly 30% achieved disease control. Broader study findings: Interferon-beta, together with early blood T cell clone dynamics, reportedly best predicted response. Radiotherapy plus ipilimumab was followed by expansion in blood of tumor-derived TCR clones.

The CDR3 runs to 15 residues. The V gene lost 6 bases and the J gene lost 5 bases, with 17 bases spanning the gap. Germline values: CDR1 SNHLY, CDR2 FYNNEI. Chemo-refractory metastatic non-small-cell lung cancer patients underwent focal radiation alongside CTLA-4 blockade with ipilimumab. The rearrangement links TRBV2 to TRBJ1-5, with a weak D call TRBD1 (6 bases). The TCR originated in a human donor with non-small cell lung cancer whose response to radiotherapy plus ipilimumab could not be evaluated. Sequencing was performed on peripheral blood, taken from a patient treated with radiotherapy plus ipilimumab. CDR3: CASRASGGTDQPQHF. Written as DNA, the CDR3 is TGTGCCAGCAGGGCCTCGGGGGGCACTGATCAGCCCCAGCATTTT.